This T cell receptor beta chain comes out of a study of response to subunit inactivated influenza vaccine. Study-wide results and limits: With each seasonal influenza vaccination, the authors suggested, few new T cells are recruited.

Remarks on this clonotype: Its cognate antigen is unknown.

TCRdb re-derived calls from the RT-PCR reads in MiXCR, one entry per CDR3 protein. The data hold hundreds of thousands of distinct CDR3 sequences, with 15% to 18% observed a single time. Germline CDR1 reads SGHTA; CDR2 reads FQGNSA. The CDR3 totals 13 residues. Trimming took 1 base from V and 15 from J; bases not matched to a gene: 9. The source is a man between 50 and 59 years old who received an inactivated influenza vaccine. The J gene is TRBJ2-1, the V gene TRBV7-2, with 7 bases aligning to TRBD2. The material sequenced was PBMCs from blood, taken less than 13 days after vaccination. The CDR3 loop is CASSLVGSGETFF. DNA for the CDR3: TGTGCCAGCAGCTTAGTAGGGAGCGGGGAGACGTTCTTC.